The clone carrying this TCR beta chain was picked up many times. Its antigen is as yet unknown. V was pared by 5 bases and J by 6 bases, with 8 bases of the junction left unmatched. The CDR3 is 14 residues long. The germline V gene encodes CDR1 MNHEY and CDR2 SMNVEV (reference sequence). TCR beta CDR3 region amplification was performed from RNA transcripts. A first-round RT-PCR of the TCR CDR3 used the HTBI primer set. TCRdb re-analysed the multiplex PCR reads in MiXCR, keeping a single row per CDR3 protein. Of roughly 750,000 distinct CDR3 sequences in the sample, roughly 17% were seen once. This entry comes from a study of T cells in Graves' hyperthyroidism and ophthalmopathy. Overall study context: Sampling of peripheral blood happened at initial diagnosis, prior to any treatment. Study-wide results and caveats: A model of 13 V-J pairs discriminated ophthalmopathy from stable hyperthyroidism.

The rearrangement links TRBV27 to TRBJ1-1; 8 nucleotides match TRBD1. This sequence was found in a man aged 18 to 29 with Graves' hyperthyroidism. Sequencing was performed on blood. DNA of the CDR3: TGTGCCAGCAGTCCGACGACAGGGGTCGCTGAAGCTTTCTTT. Protein: CASSPTTGVAEAFF.